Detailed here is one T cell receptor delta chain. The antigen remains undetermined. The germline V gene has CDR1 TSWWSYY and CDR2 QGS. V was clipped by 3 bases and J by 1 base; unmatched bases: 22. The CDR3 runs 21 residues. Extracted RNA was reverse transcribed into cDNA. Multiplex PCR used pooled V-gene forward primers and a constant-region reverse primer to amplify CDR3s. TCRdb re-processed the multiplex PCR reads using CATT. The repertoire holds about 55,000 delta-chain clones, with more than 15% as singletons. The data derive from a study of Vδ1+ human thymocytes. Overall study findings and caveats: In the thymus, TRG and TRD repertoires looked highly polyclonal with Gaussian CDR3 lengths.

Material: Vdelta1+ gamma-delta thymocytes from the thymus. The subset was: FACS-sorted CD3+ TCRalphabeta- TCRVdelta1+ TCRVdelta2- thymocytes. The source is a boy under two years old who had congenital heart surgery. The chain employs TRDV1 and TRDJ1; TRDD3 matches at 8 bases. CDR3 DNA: TGTGCTCTTGGGGATCATCCCCCTGGACCTACTAGTGGGGGATTCACCGATAAACTCATCTTT. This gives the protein CALGDHPPGPTSGGFTDKLIF.